The 18 T cell receptor beta chains given below trace back to one sample, sequenced in a study of OX40 agonist ivuxolimab in advanced cancers. Data came from immunoSEQ multiplex PCR; TCRdb stores just in-frame clones and leaves some out. The table has some 60,000 clones, 65% to 85% seen once; the top ten hold around 30%. The sequenced sample was CD4+ or CD8+ T cells sorted from blood, obtained in a trial of the OX40 agonist ivuxolimab. Every receptor here comes from an adult with an advanced solid tumor such as melanoma, head and neck, liver or kidney cancer.

The V gene is TRBV28, the J gene TRBJ2-5; 15 positions match TRBD2. The CDR3 is made up of 18 amino acids. V shed 3 bases, J shed 1 base, and the junction held 6 bases outside the gene matches. The germline V gene encodes CDR1 MDHEN and CDR2 SYDVKM. The CDR3 protein is CASSLRTSGRAFQETQYF. Written as DNA, the CDR3 is TGTGCCAGCAGTTTGCGGACTAGCGGGAGGGCCTTCCAAGAGACCCAGTACTTC. Variable domain in full (rest from reference TRBV28 and TRBJ2-5): DVKVTQSSRYLVKRTGEKVFLECVQDMDHENMFWYRQDPGLGLRLIYFSYDVKMKEKGDIPEGYSVSREKKERFSLILESASTNQTSMYLCASSLRTSGRAFQETQYFGPGTRLLVL.

V gene TRBV6-5 combines with J gene TRBJ2-5, with 8 bases that match TRBD2. V gave up 6 bases and J gave up 4 bases; unmatched junction bases: 10. Germline values: CDR1 MNHEY, CDR2 SVGAGI. The CDR3 has 15 residues. CDR3 nucleotide sequence: TGTGCCAGCAGGAGCCAAAGCGGGAGTGCAGAGACCCAGTACTTC. It encodes CASRSQSGSAETQYF.

The rearrangement uses TRBV7-2 and TRBJ2-3; 7 bases are shared with TRBD2. The junction had 7 bases not matched to a gene; V was cut back by 2 bases and J by 2 bases. The CDR3 is 16 amino acids. CDR1 is SGHTA and CDR2 is FQGNSA in the germline V gene. Here the CDR3 reads CASSLSGASLTDTQYF. DNA for the CDR3: TGTGCCAGCAGCTTAAGCGGGGCATCCCTCACAGATACGCAGTATTTT.

The chain carries TRBV6-5 and TRBJ2-3; D is undetermined. Germline V CDR1 and CDR2: MNHEY, SVGAGI. With 0 bases removed from V and 1 base from J, the gap between germline ends came to 11 bases. The CDR3 has 16 amino acids. The CDR3 bases are TGTGCCAGCAGTTACTCGTTCCAAGGTGGCACAGATACGCAGTATTTT. Its translation is CASSYSFQGGTDTQYF.

The J gene is TRBJ2-6, the V gene TRBV2; D is unclear. Germline assignment: CDR1 SNHLY and CDR2 FYNNEI. The CDR3 length is 12 residues. V shed 6 bases and J shed 0 bases, with 0 bases lying between them. CDR3 amino acids: CASSSGANVLTF. DNA of the CDR3: TGTGCCAGCAGCTCTGGGGCCAACGTCCTGACTTTC.

This clone is large. The genes are TRBV27 and TRBJ2-2, with 9 bases lining up with TRBD2. The CDR3 is 13 amino acids. The junction had 0 bases not matched to a gene; V was cut back by 4 bases and J by 6 bases. The germline V gene has CDR1 MNHEY and CDR2 SMNVEV (reference sequence). This CDR3 is CASSWTSAGELFF. CDR3 DNA: TGTGCCAGCAGTTGGACTAGCGCCGGGGAGCTGTTTTTT.

The chain links TRBV4-1 to TRBJ1-4; perhaps TRBD1 as D (5 bases). The CDR3 sequence is 15 residues long. Germline V gene data show CDR1 as MGHRA and CDR2 as YSYEKL. V shed 4 bases and J shed 2 bases, with 11 bases lying between them. The CDR3 DNA is TGCGCCAGCAGCCCCCGGGGCCTTACTAATGAAAAACTGTTTTTT. Amino acid sequence: CASSPRGLTNEKLFF.

This clone was seen only once. This rearrangement joins TRBV19 to TRBJ1-2, with 9 bases that match TRBD1. CDR1 and CDR2 from the germline V gene are LNHDA and SQIVND (reference sequence). V lost 5 bases, J lost 0 bases, and 4 bases stayed unmatched. This CDR3 has 15 amino acids. CDR3 amino acids: CASSQDRGANYGYTF. The CDR3 region has the DNA TGTGCCAGTAGTCAGGACAGGGGCGCTAACTATGGCTACACCTTC.

The chain couples TRBV7-2 to TRBJ1-4; D is uncertain. Germline V gene data show CDR1 as SGHTA and CDR2 as FQGNSA. This CDR3 has 15 residues. Trimming removed 2 bases at V and 0 bases at J, with 7 bases between. The CDR3 loop reads CASSLKAATNEKLFF. In DNA, the CDR3 is TGTGCCAGCAGCTTAAAGGCAGCAACTAATGAAAAACTGTTTTTT.

J is TRBJ2-1 and V is TRBV7-9; possible D gene TRBD1, 6 bases. CDR1 SEHNR and CDR2 FQNEAQ come from the germline V gene (reference sequence). CDR3 size: 15 residues. Trimming pared 1 base from V and 6 bases from J, leaving 13 bases between. CDR3: CASSLGTDPGNEQFF. CDR3 nucleotides: TGTGCCAGCAGCTTAGGGACAGACCCTGGCAATGAGCAGTTCTTC.

This clone was counted between two and nine times. This chain connects TRBV28 to TRBJ1-5, with TRBD1 matching 7 bases. The CDR3 length is 13 residues. In germline, CDR1 is MDHEN, CDR2 SYDVKM. V dropped 8 bases and J dropped 7; count of bases not matched to a gene: 8. The CDR3 sequence is CASGRGPEQPQHF. CDR3 in DNA: TGTGCCAGCGGTAGGGGGCCGGAACAGCCCCAGCATTTT.

This chain uses TRBV11-2 with TRBJ1-4; maybe TRBD1 (5 bases). The CDR3 contains 17 residues. V was pared by 1 base and J by 0 bases, with 12 bases between. In germline, CDR1 is SGHAT, CDR2 FQNNGV. The CDR3 loop reads CASSLGQGGSTNEKLFF. The CDR3 DNA is TGTGCCAGCAGCTTAGGGCAGGGTGGGTCAACTAATGAAAAACTGTTTTTT.

A remark on this clone: Relative to the germline gene, one junction end is altered; a read error may explain this. The chain links TRBV5-1 to TRBJ2-7; D might be TRBD1 (5 bases). The CDR3 consists of 14 residues. Germline-derived CDR1 and CDR2 are SGHRS and YFSETQ. The DNA for the CDR3 is TGTGCCAGCAGCAGGGTGCCAAGCTCCTACGAGCAGTACTTC. This encodes CASSRVPSSYEQYF. Drawing the rest from reference TRBV5-1 and TRBJ2-7, the complete variable domain is KAGVTQTPRYLIKTRGQQVTLSCSPISGHRSVSWYQQTPGQGLQFLFEYFSETQRNKGNFPGRFSGRQFSNSRSEMNVSTLELGDSALYLCASSRVPSSYEQYFGPGTRLTVT.

This chain links TRBV11-2 with TRBJ2-7, with 7 positions matching TRBD1. The CDR3 spans 15 residues. With V trimmed by 2 bases and J by 2 bases, 6 bases remained unmatched. CDR1 is SGHAT, CDR2 FQNNGV, per germline. The CDR3 sequence is CASSLQGVGAYEQYF. DNA for the CDR3: TGTGCCAGCAGCTTACAGGGGGTAGGGGCCTACGAGCAGTACTTC.

The table lists this clone with a few counts. This chain connects TRBV18 to TRBJ2-7, with 7 bases lining up with TRBD1. V gave up 0 bases and J gave up 6 bases; unmatched junction bases: 11. CDR1 is KGHSH and CDR2 is LQKENI in the germline V gene. CDR3 size: 16 residues. The CDR3 DNA reads TGTGCCAGCTCACCACCTAGCGACAGGGTTCACTCCGAGCAGTACTTC. This codes for CASSPPSDRVHSEQYF.

This clone was seen more than once but under ten times. V is TRBV9 and J is TRBJ2-7; 7 bases map to TRBD1. CDR1 SGDLS and CDR2 YYNGEE come from the germline V gene. There are 13 residues in the CDR3. Trimming took 4 bases from V and 9 from J; bases not matched to a gene: 10. Written as DNA, the CDR3 is TGTGCCAGCAGCCCATCACAGGGGTTCCGGCAGTACTTC. Protein sequence: CASSPSQGFRQYF.

This clone was observed a single time. The rearrangement links TRBV19 to TRBJ2-3; TRBD2 aligns across 11 bases. The germline V gene has CDR1 LNHDA and CDR2 SQIVND (reference sequence). The V gene end was trimmed by 3 bases and the J gene end by 5 bases; junction bases not matched to a gene: 4. The CDR3 totals 15 residues. The CDR3 DNA reads as TGTGCCAGTAGTATCGGGCTAGCGGGGGGAGATACGCAGTATTTT. Translating gives CASSIGLAGGDTQYF.

The rearrangement uses TRBV2 and TRBJ1-1; 9 nucleotides line up with TRBD1. Germline lookup yields CDR1 SNHLY and CDR2 FYNNEI. The CDR3 is 14 residues long. Trimming at V came to 6 bases and at J to 11 bases, leaving 13 bases not matched to a gene. Here the CDR3 DNA reads TGTGCCAGCAGGGGAGGGACAGGGTCCGATAGGGCTTTCTTT. Its protein is CASRGGTGSDRAFF.